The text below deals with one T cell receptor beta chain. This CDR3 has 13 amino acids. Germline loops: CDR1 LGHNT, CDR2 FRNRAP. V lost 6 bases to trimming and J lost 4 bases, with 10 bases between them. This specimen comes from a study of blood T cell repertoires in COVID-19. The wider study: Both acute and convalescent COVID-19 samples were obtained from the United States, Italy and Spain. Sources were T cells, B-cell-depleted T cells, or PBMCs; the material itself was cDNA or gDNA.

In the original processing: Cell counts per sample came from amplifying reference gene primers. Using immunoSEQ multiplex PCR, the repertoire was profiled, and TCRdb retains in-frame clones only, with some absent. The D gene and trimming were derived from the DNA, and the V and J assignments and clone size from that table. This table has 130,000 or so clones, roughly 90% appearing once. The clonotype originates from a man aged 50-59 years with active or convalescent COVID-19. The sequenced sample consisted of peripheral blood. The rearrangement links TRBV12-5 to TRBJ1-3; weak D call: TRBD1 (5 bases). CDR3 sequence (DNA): TGTGCTAGTGGAGTCGGGGGAGGAAACACCATATATTTT. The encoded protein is CASGVGGGNTIYF.